Included here is one TCR beta chain sequence, with context. TCRdb's copy holds only in-frame clones and misses some; the assay was immunoSEQ multiplex PCR. Among 250,000 to 300,000 clones, 86% were seen once, and the ten largest hold around 3.6%. The record originates from a study of blood T cell repertoires in COVID-19. Background on the study: COVID-19 samples, acute and convalescent, were from the United States, Italy and Spain.

Germline V gives CDR1 KGHDR, CDR2 SFDVKD. V shed 3 bases and J shed 0 bases, with 14 bases lying between them. The CDR3 length is 17 residues. Sequencing used peripheral blood. The chain carries TRBV24-1 and TRBJ2-1; D might be TRBD1 (5 bases). The TCR comes from a man between 18 and 35 years old with active or convalescent COVID-19. CDR3 bases: TGTGCCACCAGTGATCCCAGCCGGCAGGGCTCCTACAATGAGCAGTTCTTC. Translating gives CATSDPSRQGSYNEQFF.